This T cell receptor beta chain was found in a study of post-analysis software for immune sequencing data. Study information: Patients with relapsing-remitting, secondary progressive and progressive-relapsing multiple sclerosis courses were all represented.

This CDR3 region has 15 residues. The germline V gene has CDR1 MNHEY and CDR2 SMNVEV (reference sequence). Trimming cost V 5 bases and J 0 bases; bases outside gene matches: 6. Prepared TCR beta cDNA libraries contained unique molecular identifiers. Using its own MiXCR run on the PCR reads, TCRdb lists one record per CDR3 protein. This table holds about 260,000 distinct CDR3 sequences, 36% found once. This clonotype was recorded at least ten times. What it binds is unknown. Findings of the study overall: Controls showed lower frequencies than patients for five TRBV segments, and TRBV5-6, TRBV5-1 and TRBV20-1 were among these. Diversity measured as normalized Chao1 was significantly lower in multiple sclerosis patients than in controls.

The specimen sequenced was blood. The chain employs TRBV27 and TRBJ2-7, with TRBD2 matching 8 bases. The sequence derives from a girl aged 5-17 years with multiple sclerosis. DNA for the CDR3: TGTGCCAGCAGTCCCCGCGGGGGGAGCTCCTACGAGCAGTACTTC. Translation: CASSPRGGSSYEQYF.